These 16 T cell receptor beta chains came from one sample sequenced in a study of glioma-infiltrating T cells after dendritic cell vaccination. The method was immunoSEQ multiplex PCR; TCRdb's version includes in-frame clones alone and lacks a portion of them. The sample shows 85,000 or so clones, roughly 85% of them seen only once. Time point in this sample: after dendritic cell vaccination, including at tumor progression/relapse. The material sequenced was blood, taken after dendritic cell vaccination. The receptors were sampled from a human donor with glioblastoma.

This chain connects TRBV6-1 to TRBJ1-6, with TRBD1 identical over 9 bases. J lost 10 bases, V lost 1 base, and 8 bases had no gene match. The germline V gene encodes CDR1 MNHNS and CDR2 SASEGT. This CDR3 contains 16 residues. The CDR3 DNA sequence: TGTGCCAGCAGTGAAGAGGGACAGGGCCGAAGATCACCCCTCCACTTT. It codes for CASSEEGQGRRSPLHF.

This chain's CDR3 is CASSLAGYNYGYTF. The CDR3, as DNA: TGTGCCAGCAGCTTGGCGGGATATAACTATGGCTACACCTTC. The chain has TRBV7-9 and TRBJ1-2; D unclear. This CDR3 contains 14 residues. CDR1 is SEHNR and CDR2 is FQNEAQ in the germline V gene (reference sequence). The germline V and J ends were trimmed by 3 bases and 1 base, with 9 bases remaining between them.

This chain uses TRBV19 with TRBJ2-7; D is possibly TRBD1 (5 bases). CDR1 is LNHDA and CDR2 is SQIVND in the germline V gene (reference sequence). This CDR3 region has 14 residues. V lost 2 bases to trimming and J lost 2 bases, with 10 bases between them. The CDR3 DNA reads TGTGCCAGTAGTATAAGTCCAGGGACCTACGAGCAGTACTTC. This codes for CASSISPGTYEQYF.

The genes are TRBV27 and TRBJ2-5, with 7 bases fitting TRBD1. Judging by the DNA end, TRBJ2-7 fits better; the J call may be wrong. The CDR3 has 14 amino acids. The V gene's germline CDR1 is MNHEY and CDR2 SMNVEV (reference sequence). CDR3 DNA: TGTGCCAGCAGTCCAGGGACAGAGGCCTACGAGCAGTACTTC. This encodes CASSPGTEAYEQYF.

This sequence joins TRBV5-6 and TRBJ1-4; D gene unclear. There are 14 residues in the CDR3. Trimming left V 4 bases short and J 8 bases short, with 15 bases between. Germline assignment: CDR1 SGHDT and CDR2 YYEEEE. CDR3 protein: CASSLLTYREKLFF. The CDR3, as DNA: TGTGCCAGCAGCCTCCTTACCTATCGGGAAAAACTGTTTTTT. Variable domain in full (rest from reference TRBV5-6 and TRBJ1-4): DAGVTQSPTHLIKTRGQQVTLRCSPKSGHDTVSWYQQALGQGPQFIFQYYEEEERQRGNFPDRFSGHQFPNYSSELNVNALLLGDSALYLCASSLLTYREKLFFGSGTQLSVL.

V and J are TRBV19 and TRBJ1-5; no clear D gene. CDR3 size: 17 residues. Germline CDR1 is LNHDA and CDR2 is SQIVND (reference sequence). The germline V and J ends were trimmed by 2 bases and 4 bases, with 18 bases remaining between them. The CDR3 nucleotides are TGTGCCAGTAGTATATGGCAGTATGAAGTCGTAAATCAGCCCCAGCATTTT. As protein: CASSIWQYEVVNQPQHF.

This sequence joins TRBV19 and TRBJ1-2; TRBD1 matches at 7 bases. Per the germline V gene, CDR1 is LNHDA and CDR2 is SQIVND (reference sequence). The CDR3 is made up of 15 amino acids. J gave up 0 bases and V 6 bases, and 7 bases lay outside the gene matches. The CDR3 sequence: CASRQDRASNYGYTF. CDR3 nucleotides: TGTGCCAGTAGACAAGACAGGGCATCTAACTATGGCTACACCTTC.

The chain carries TRBV5-6 and TRBJ1-1; 7 bases fit TRBD1. The germline CDR1 and CDR2 sequences are SGHDT and YYEEEE. The CDR3 runs 16 residues. V lost 2 bases and J lost 0; bases outside the gene matches: 7. CDR3 DNA sequence: TGTGCCAGCAGCTTTTTTCTACAGGGGATGAACACTGAAGCTTTCTTT. Its protein is CASSFFLQGMNTEAFF.

CDR3 sequence: CASSLFRVGQPQHF. Here the CDR3 DNA reads TGTGCCAGCAGTTTATTTCGGGTGGGTCAGCCCCAGCATTTT. The V gene is TRBV28, the J gene TRBJ1-5, with D unresolved. CDR1 and CDR2 (germline): MDHEN, SYDVKM. The CDR3 has 14 residues. Trimming pared 1 base from V and 6 bases from J, leaving 10 bases between.

The gene calls are TRBV2 and TRBJ2-2; D gene ambiguous. The CDR3 is 14 residues long. Germline V CDR1 and CDR2: SNHLY, FYNNEI. The ends were cut back, 7 bases at V and 1 base at J, with 10 bases in the middle. This CDR3 reads CASIADMNTGELFF. The CDR3 nucleotides read TGTGCCAGCATTGCCGACATGAACACCGGGGAGCTGTTTTTT.

This sequence joins TRBV11-3 and TRBJ2-5, with D tentatively TRBD2 (5 bases). This CDR3 spans 13 amino acids. The V end was cut by 9 bases, the J end by 4 bases, with 15 bases between. Germline V lookup: CDR1 SGHNT, CDR2 YENEEA. CDR3 sequence (DNA): TGTGCCAGTTCGAGGGCGAACCGAGAGACCCAGTACTTC. It translates to CASSRANRETQYF.

The chain has TRBV19 and TRBJ2-1; D not certain. CDR1 is LNHDA, CDR2 SQIVND, per germline (reference sequence). CDR3 length: 12 residues. The V gene lost 4 bases and the J gene lost 9 bases, with 10 bases spanning the gap. The CDR3: CASSTQAIEQFF. The CDR3 DNA reads as TGTGCCAGTAGTACTCAGGCAATTGAGCAGTTCTTC.

The chain is built from TRBV9 and TRBJ1-4; 7 bases align to TRBD1. V was clipped by 0 bases and J by 8 bases; unmatched bases: 7. The CDR3 length is 15 residues. Germline V gives CDR1 SGDLS, CDR2 YYNGEE. The CDR3 loop is CASSVAPQGGEKLFF. The CDR3 region has the DNA TGTGCCAGCAGCGTAGCACCGCAGGGGGGCGAAAAACTGTTTTTT.

In the case of this clone: A much larger clone lies a single base off, so this may be a read error. This chain connects TRBV25-1 to TRBJ2-3; 9 nucleotides match TRBD2. CDR3 size: 15 residues. The J segment lost 1 base and the V segment lost 1 base, leaving 0 bases of the junction unmatched. Germline loops: CDR1 MGHDK, CDR2 SYGVNS. The CDR3, as DNA: TGTGCCAGCAGTGAATCTAGCGGGGGCACAGATACGCAGTATTTT. This encodes CASSESSGGTDTQYF.

The rearrangement joins TRBV18 to TRBJ1-1; 9 bases are a match to TRBD1. Trimming removed 3 bases from V and 5 bases from J; junction bases left unmatched: 4. The CDR3 consists of 14 residues. From germline, CDR1 is KGHSH and CDR2 LQKENI. Here the CDR3 DNA reads TGTGCCAGCTCACCTGGGACAGGGAGAACTGAAGCTTTCTTT. As protein: CASSPGTGRTEAFF.

V gene TRBV27 combines with J gene TRBJ2-3, with 8 bases matching TRBD1. Per the germline V gene, CDR1 is MNHEY and CDR2 is SMNVEV (reference sequence). This CDR3 is 16 amino acids long. The ends lost 6 bases at V and 4 bases at J; junction bases unmatched: 12. The CDR3 here is CASRESQGARADTQYF. DNA of the CDR3: TGTGCCAGCAGGGAATCTCAGGGGGCCCGGGCAGATACGCAGTATTTT.